The clone carrying this T cell receptor beta chain showed up many times. Its antigen is still unknown. The sorted Tregs were CD4+CD25+CD127-/low cells. Semi-nested PCR with Nested Universal Primer A followed constant-region reverse priming of full-length variable regions. TCRdb reprocessed the 5' RACE reads with MiXCR, giving one entry per CDR3 protein. This table holds approximately 10,000 distinct CDR3 sequences, about a quarter found once. Overall study findings and caveats: Tumor memory CD4+ T cell TCR gene usage was found to cluster with blood and lymph node memory CD4+ cells and with lymph node naive CD4+ cells. Greatest tumor Treg TCR overlap was with tumor naive CD4+ cells. The larger-cohort validation was restricted to a single TCR beta V-J rearrangement rather than whole repertoires.

J gave up 9 bases and V 5 bases, and 16 bases lay outside the gene matches. This CDR3 has 16 residues. From germline, CDR1 is SEHNR and CDR2 FQNEAQ (reference sequence). This rearrangement joins TRBV7-9 to TRBJ2-1; 7 nucleotides align to TRBD2. This TCR was recovered from a female donor with breast cancer. The sample taken for sequencing was Tregs sorted from blood. DNA of the CDR3: TGTGCCAGCAGCCCCCCCTGGGGCGGGAGTACTGCTGAGCAGTTCTTC. Translated, it gives CASSPPWGGSTAEQFF.